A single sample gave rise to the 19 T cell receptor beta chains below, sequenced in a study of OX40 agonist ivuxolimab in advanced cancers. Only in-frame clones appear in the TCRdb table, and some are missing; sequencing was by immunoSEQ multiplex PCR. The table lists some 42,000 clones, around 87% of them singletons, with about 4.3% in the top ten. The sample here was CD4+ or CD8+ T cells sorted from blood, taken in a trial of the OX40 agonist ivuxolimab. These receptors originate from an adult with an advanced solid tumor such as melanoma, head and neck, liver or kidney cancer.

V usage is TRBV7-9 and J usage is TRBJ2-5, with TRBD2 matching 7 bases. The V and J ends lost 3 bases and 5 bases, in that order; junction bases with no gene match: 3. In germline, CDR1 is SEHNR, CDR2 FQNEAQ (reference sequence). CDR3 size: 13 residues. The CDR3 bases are TGTGCCAGCAGCTTCGGGGGGTGGGAGACCCAGTACTTC. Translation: CASSFGGWETQYF.

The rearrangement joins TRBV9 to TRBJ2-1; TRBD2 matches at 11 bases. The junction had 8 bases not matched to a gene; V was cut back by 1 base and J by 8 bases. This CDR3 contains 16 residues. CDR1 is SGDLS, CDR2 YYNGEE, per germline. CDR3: CASSVRGTSGNDEQFF. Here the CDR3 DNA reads TGTGCCAGCAGCGTACGGGGGACTAGCGGTAACGATGAGCAGTTCTTC.

The CDR3 coding sequence is TGTGCCAGCAGCGGCAGGGAGGGCGGGGAGCTGTTTTTT. This translates into CASSGREGGELFF. This chain connects TRBV9 to TRBJ2-2; TRBD2 matches 7 bases. Germline assignment: CDR1 SGDLS and CDR2 YYNGEE. The ends lost 3 bases at V and 7 bases at J; junction bases unmatched: 3. CDR3 length: 13 residues.

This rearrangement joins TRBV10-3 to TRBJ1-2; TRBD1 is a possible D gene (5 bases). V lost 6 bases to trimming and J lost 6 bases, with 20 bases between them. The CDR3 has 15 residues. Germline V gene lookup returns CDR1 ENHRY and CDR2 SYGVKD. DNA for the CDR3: TGTGCCATCAGGGAGAATGACATCCCGGGGGATGGCTACACCTTC. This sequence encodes CAIRENDIPGDGYTF.

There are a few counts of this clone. The CDR3 region is CASSETDAGGRGNTIYF. CDR3 in DNA: TGTGCCAGCAGTGAAACCGACGCGGGGGGAAGAGGAAACACCATATATTTT. The chain has TRBV25-1 and TRBJ1-3; D may be TRBD1 (5 bases). V dropped 2 bases and J dropped 4 bases, with 18 bases sitting between them. Germline CDR1 MGHDK, CDR2 SYGVNS. CDR3 length: 17 residues.

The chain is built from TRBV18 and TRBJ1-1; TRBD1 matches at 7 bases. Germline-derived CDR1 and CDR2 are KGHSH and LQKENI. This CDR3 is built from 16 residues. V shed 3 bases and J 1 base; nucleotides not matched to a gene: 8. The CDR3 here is CASSPSVTGRNTEAFF. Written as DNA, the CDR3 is TGTGCCAGCTCACCTTCCGTGACAGGGAGGAACACTGAAGCTTTCTTT.

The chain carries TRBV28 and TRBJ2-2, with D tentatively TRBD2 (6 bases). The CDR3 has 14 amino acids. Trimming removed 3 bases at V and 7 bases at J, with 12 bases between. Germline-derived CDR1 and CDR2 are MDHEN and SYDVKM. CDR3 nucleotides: TGTGCCAGCAGTTTCGGGAGTTTGAGCGGGGAGCTGTTTTTT. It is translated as CASSFGSLSGELFF.

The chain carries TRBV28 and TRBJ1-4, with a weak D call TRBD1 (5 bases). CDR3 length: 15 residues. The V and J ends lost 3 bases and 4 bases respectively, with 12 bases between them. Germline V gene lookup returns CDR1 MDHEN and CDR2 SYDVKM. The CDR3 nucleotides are TGTGCCAGCAGTTTCCAACAGGCGATTAATGAAAAACTGTTTTTT. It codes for CASSFQQAINEKLFF.

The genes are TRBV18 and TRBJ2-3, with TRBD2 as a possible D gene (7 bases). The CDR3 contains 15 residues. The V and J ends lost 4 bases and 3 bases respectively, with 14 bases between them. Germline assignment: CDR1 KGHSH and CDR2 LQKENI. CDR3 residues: CASSLQGGWTDTQYF. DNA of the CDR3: TGTGCCAGCTCACTACAGGGAGGGTGGACAGATACGCAGTATTTT.

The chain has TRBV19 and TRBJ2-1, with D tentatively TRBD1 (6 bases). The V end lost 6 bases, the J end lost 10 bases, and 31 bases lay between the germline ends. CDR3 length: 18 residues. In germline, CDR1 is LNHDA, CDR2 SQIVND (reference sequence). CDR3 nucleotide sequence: TGTGCCAGTAGCCTGTCCCGGGACATGGAACTCCCACCTAGGGAGCAGTTCTTC. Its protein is CASSLSRDMELPPREQFF.

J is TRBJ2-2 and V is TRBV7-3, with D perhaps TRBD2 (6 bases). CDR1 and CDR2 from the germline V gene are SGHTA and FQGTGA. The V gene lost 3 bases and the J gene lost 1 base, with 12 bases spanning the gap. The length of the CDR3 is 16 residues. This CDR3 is CASSFFGGMNTGELFF. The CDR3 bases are TGTGCCAGCAGCTTTTTCGGGGGAATGAACACCGGGGAGCTGTTTTTT.

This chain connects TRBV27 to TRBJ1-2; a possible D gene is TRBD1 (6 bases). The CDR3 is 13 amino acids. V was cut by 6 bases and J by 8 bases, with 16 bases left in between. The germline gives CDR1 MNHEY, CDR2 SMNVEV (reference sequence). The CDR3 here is CASSSSWGQGYTF. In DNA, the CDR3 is TGTGCCAGCAGCTCGAGCTGGGGGCAGGGCTACACCTTC.

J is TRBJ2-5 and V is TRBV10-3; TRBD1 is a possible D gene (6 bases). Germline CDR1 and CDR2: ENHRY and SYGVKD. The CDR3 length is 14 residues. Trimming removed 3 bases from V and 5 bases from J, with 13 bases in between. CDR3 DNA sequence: TGTGCCATCAGTGACAGGGGCGCAAGCGAGACCCAGTACTTC. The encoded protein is CAISDRGASETQYF.

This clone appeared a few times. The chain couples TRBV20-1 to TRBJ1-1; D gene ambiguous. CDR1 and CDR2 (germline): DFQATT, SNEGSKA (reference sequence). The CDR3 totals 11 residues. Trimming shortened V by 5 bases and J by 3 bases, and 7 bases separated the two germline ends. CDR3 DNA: TGCAGTGCTGGCCGGGACACTGAAGCTTTCTTT. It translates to CSAGRDTEAFF.

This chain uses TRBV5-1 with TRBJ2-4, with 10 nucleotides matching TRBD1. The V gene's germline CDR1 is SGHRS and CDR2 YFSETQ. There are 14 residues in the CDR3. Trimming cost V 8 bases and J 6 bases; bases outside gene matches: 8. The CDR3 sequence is CARTGGCGTNIQYF. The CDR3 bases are TGCGCCAGGACAGGGGGCTGCGGTACAAACATTCAGTACTTC.

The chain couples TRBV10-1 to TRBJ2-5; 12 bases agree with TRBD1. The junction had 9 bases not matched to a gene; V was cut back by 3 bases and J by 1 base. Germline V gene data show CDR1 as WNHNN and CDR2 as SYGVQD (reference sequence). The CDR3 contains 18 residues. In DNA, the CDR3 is TGCGCCAGCAGTGATAGGGACAGGGGGCGCAGGCCCCAAGAGACCCAGTACTTC. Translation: CASSDRDRGRRPQETQYF.

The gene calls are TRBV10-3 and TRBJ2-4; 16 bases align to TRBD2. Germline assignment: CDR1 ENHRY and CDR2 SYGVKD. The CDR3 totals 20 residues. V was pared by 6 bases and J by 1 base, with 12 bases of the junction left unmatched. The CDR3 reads CAISPGTSGRVASAKNIQYF. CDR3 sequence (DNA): TGTGCCATCAGCCCCGGGACTAGCGGGAGGGTTGCGTCGGCCAAAAACATTCAGTACTTC.

Written as DNA, the CDR3 is TGTGCCAGCAGCCAGGACAGGGGAGGAGGGTCCACAGATACGCAGTATTTT. Protein: CASSQDRGGGSTDTQYF. The gene calls are TRBV9 and TRBJ2-3; 9 positions match TRBD1. Looked up from germline, CDR1 is SGDLS and CDR2 is YYNGEE. V shed 4 bases and J 2 bases; nucleotides not matched to a gene: 11. The length of the CDR3 is 17 residues.

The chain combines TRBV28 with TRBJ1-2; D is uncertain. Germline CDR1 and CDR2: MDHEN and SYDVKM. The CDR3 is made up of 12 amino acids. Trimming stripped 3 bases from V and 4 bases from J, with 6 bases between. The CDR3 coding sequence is TGTGCCAGCAGTTTGGAAGGCTATGGCTACACCTTC. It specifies CASSLEGYGYTF.